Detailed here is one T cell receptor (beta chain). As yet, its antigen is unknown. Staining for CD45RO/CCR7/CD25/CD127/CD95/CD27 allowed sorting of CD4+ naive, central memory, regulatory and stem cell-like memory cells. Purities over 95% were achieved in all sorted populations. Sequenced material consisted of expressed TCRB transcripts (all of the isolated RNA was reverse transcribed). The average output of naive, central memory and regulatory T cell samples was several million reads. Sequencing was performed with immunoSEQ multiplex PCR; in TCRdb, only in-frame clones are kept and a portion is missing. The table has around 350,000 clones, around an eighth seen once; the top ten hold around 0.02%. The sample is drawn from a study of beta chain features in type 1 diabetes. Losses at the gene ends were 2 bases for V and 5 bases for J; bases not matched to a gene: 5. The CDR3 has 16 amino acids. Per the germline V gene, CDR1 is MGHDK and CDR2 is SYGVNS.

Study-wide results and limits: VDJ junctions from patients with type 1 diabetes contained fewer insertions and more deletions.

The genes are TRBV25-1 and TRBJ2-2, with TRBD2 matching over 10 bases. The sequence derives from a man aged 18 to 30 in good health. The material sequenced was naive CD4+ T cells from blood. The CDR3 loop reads CASSESGRAWTGELFF. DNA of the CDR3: TGTGCCAGCAGTGAAAGCGGGAGGGCCTGGACCGGGGAGCTGTTTTTT.